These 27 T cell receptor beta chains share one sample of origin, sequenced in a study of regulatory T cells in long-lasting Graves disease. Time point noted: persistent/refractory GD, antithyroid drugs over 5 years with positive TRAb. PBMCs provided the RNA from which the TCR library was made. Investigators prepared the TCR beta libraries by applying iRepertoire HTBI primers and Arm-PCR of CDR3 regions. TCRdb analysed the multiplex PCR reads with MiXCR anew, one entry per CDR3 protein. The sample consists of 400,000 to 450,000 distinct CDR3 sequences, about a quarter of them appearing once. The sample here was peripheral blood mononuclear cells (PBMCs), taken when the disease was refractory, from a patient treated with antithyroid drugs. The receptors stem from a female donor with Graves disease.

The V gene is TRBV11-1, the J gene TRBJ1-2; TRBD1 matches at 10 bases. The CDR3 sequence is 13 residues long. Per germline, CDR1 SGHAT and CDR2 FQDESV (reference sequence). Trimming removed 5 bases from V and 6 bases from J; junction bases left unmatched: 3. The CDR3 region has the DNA TGTGCCAGCAGCCTGACAGGGGGCAATGGCTACACCTTC. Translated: CASSLTGGNGYTF.

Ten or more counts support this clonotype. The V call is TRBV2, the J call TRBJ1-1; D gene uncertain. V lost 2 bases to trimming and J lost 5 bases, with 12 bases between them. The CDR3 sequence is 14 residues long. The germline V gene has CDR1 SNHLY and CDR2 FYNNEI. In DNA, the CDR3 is TGTGCCAGCAGTGAACGCGTATTTGGGACTGAAGCTTTCTTT. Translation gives CASSERVFGTEAFF.

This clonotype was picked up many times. CDR3 amino acids: CASSTGERQPQHF. The CDR3 region has the DNA TGTGCCAGCAGCACAGGGGAACGCCAGCCCCAGCATTTT. This sequence joins TRBV2 and TRBJ1-5; 7 bases are shared with TRBD1. The CDR3 totals 13 residues. CDR1 and CDR2 (germline): SNHLY, FYNNEI. J was trimmed by 7 bases and V by 6 bases; bases with no gene match: 6.

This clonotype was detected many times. The CDR3 coding sequence is TGTGCCAGCCAGCAATCTGGGGCCAACGTCCTGACTTTC. It codes for CASQQSGANVLTF. This sequence joins TRBV7-2 and TRBJ2-6; D gene ambiguous. From germline, CDR1 is SGHTA and CDR2 FQGNSA. The ends were cut back, 8 bases at V and 1 base at J, with 6 bases in the middle. The CDR3 is 13 amino acids.

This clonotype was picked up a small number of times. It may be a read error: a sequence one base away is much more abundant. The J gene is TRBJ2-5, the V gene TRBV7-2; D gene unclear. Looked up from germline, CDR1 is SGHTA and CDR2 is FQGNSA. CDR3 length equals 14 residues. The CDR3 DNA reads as TGTGCCAGCGGCTTTGTAGGTGTGGGGGAGACCCAGTACTTC. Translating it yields CASGFVGVGETQYF.

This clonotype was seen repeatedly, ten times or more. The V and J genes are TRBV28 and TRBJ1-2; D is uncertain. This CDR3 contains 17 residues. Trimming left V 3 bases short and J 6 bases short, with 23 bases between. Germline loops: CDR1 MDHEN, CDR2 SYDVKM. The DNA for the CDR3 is TGTGCCAGCAGTTTGTCTGCCCCAAACGGAAACGTGCATGGCTACACCTTC. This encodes CASSLSAPNGNVHGYTF.

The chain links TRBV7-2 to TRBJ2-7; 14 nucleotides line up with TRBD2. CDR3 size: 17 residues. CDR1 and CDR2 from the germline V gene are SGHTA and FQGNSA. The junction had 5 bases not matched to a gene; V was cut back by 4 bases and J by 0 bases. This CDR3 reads CASSSGTSGRSSYEQYF. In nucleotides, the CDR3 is TGTGCCAGCAGCTCCGGGACTAGCGGGAGAAGCTCCTACGAGCAGTACTTC.

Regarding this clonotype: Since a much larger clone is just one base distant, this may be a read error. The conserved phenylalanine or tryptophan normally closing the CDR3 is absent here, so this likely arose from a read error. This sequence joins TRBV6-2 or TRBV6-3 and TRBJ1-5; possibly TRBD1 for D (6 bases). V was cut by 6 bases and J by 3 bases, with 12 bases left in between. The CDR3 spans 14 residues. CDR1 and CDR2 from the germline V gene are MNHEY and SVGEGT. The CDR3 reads CASRGDTYNQPQHL. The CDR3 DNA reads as TGTGCCAGCAGGGGGGACACTTACAATCAGCCCCAGCATCTT.

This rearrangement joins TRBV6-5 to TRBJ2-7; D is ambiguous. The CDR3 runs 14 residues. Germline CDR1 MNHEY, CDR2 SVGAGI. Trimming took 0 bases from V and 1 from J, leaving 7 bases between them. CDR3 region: CASSYSLSSYEQYF. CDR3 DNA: TGTGCCAGCAGTTACTCGTTGTCTTCCTACGAGCAGTACTTC.

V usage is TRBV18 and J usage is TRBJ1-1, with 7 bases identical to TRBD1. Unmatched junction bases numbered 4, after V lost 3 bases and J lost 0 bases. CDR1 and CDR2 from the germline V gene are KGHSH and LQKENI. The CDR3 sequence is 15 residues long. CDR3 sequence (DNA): TGTGCCAGCTCACCTAGGGGGCTCATGAACACTGAAGCTTTCTTT. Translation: CASSPRGLMNTEAFF.

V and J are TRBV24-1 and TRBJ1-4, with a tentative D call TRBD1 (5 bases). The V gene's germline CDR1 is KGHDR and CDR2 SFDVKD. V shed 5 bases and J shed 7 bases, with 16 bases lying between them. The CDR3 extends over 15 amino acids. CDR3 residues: CATSAKQGFGEKLFF. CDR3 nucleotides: TGTGCCACCAGTGCAAAGCAGGGATTCGGTGAAAAACTGTTTTTT.

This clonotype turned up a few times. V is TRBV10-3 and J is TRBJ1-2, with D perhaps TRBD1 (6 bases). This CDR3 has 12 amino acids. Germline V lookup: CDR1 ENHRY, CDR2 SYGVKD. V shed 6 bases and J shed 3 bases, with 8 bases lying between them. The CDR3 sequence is CAIRTGDYGYTF. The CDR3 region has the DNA TGTGCCATCAGGACAGGAGACTATGGCTACACCTTC.

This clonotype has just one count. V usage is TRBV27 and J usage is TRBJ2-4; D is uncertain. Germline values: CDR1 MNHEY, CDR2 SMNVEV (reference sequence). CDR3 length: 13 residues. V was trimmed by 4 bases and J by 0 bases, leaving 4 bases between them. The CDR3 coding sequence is TGTGCCAGCAGTTCCCTAGCCAAAAACATTCAGTACTTC. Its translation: CASSSLAKNIQYF.

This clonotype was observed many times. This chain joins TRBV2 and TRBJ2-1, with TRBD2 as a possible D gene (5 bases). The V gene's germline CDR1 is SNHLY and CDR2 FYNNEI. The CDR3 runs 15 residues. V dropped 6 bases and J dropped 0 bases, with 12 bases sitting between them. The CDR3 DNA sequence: TGTGCCAGCAGGGAGGCCTATAGCTCCTACAATGAGCAGTTCTTC. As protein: CASREAYSSYNEQFF.

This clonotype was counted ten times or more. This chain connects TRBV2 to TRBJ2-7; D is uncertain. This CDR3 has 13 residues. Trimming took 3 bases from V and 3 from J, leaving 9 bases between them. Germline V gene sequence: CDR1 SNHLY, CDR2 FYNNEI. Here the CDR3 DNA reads TGTGCCAGCAGTGATGACGGGCACTACGAGCAGTACTTC. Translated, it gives CASSDDGHYEQYF. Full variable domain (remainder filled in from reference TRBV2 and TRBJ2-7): EPEVTQTPSHQVTQMGQEVILRCVPISNHLYFYWYRQILGQKVEFLVSFYNNEISEKSEIFDDQFSVERPDGSNFTLKIRSTKLEDSAMYFCASSDDGHYEQYFGPGTRLTVT.

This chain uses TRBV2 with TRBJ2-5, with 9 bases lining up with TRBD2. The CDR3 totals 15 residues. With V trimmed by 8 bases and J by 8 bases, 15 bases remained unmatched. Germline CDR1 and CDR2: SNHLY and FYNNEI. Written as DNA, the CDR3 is TGTGCCAGCTTGACGACTAGCGGATTTCTAGGAACCCAGTACTTC. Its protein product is CASLTTSGFLGTQYF.

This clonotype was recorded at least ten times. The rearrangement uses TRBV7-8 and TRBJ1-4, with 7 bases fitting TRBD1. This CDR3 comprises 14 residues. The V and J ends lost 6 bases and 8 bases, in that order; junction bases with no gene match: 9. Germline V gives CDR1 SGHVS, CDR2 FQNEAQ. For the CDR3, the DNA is TGTGCCAGCAGGCAGGGGGTCGCAGGGGAAAAACTGTTTTTT. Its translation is CASRQGVAGEKLFF.

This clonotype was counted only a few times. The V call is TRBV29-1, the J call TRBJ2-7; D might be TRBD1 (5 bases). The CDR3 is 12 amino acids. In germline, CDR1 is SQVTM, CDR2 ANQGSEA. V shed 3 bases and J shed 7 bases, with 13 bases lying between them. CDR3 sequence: CSVDFQGSEQYF. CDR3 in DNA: TGCAGCGTTGATTTCCAGGGATCGGAGCAGTACTTC.

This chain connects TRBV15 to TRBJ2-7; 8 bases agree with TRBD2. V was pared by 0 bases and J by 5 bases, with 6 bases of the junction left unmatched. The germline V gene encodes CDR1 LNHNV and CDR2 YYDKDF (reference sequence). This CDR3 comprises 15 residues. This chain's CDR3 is CATSRDSGRVHEQYF. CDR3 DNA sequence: TGTGCCACCAGCAGAGATTCCGGGAGGGTCCACGAGCAGTACTTC.

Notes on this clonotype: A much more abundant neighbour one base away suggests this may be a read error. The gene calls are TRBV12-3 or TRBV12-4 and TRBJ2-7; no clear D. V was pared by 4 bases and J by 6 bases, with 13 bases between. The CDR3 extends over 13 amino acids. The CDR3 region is CASSSDPTAEQYF. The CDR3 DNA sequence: TGTGCCAGCAGTTCGGATCCCACTGCCGAGCAGTACTTC.

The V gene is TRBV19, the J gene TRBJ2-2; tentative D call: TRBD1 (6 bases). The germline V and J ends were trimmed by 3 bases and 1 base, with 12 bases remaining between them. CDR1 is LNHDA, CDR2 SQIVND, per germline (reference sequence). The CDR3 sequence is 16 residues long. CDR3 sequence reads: CASSITGQLNTGELFF. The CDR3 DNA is TGTGCCAGTAGTATTACAGGGCAATTGAACACCGGGGAGCTGTTTTTT.

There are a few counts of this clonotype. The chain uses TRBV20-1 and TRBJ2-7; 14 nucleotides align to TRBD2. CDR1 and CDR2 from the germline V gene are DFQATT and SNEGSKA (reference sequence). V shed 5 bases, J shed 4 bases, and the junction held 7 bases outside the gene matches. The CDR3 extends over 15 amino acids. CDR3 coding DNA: TGCAGTGCTCCCGGGACTAGCGGGAGCGGGTACGAGCAGTACTTC. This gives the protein CSAPGTSGSGYEQYF.

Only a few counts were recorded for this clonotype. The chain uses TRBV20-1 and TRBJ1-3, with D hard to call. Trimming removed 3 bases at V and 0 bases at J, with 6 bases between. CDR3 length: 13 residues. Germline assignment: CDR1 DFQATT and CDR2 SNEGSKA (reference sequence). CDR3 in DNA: TGCAGTGCTAGGGTTAGCTCTGGAAACACCATATATTTT. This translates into CSARVSSGNTIYF.

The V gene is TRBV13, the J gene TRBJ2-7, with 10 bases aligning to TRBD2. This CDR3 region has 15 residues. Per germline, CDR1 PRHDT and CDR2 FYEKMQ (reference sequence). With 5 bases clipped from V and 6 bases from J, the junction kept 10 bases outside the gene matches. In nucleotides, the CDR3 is TGTGCCAGCAGCATCCAAGCGGGAGGGCCGCGCGAGCAGTACTTC. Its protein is CASSIQAGGPREQYF.

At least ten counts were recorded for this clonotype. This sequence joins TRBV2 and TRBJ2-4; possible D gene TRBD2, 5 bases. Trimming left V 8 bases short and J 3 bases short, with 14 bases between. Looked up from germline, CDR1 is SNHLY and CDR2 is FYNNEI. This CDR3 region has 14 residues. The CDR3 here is CASFGLAVKNIQYF. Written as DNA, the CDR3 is TGTGCCAGCTTCGGTCTAGCCGTCAAAAACATTCAGTACTTC.

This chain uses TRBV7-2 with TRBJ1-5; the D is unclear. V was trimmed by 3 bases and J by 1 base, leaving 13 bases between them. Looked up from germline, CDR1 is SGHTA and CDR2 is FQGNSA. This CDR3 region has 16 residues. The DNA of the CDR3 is TGTGCCAGCAGCTTGCTAGGGCCGCGGAGCAATCAGCCCCAGCATTTT. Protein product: CASSLLGPRSNQPQHF.

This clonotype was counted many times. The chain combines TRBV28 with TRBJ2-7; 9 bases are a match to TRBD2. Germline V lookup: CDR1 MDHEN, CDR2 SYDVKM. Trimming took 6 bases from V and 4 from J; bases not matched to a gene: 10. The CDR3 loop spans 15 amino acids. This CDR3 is CASRNSGTSSYEQYF. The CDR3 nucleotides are TGTGCCAGCAGAAACTCCGGGACTAGCAGTTACGAGCAGTACTTC.